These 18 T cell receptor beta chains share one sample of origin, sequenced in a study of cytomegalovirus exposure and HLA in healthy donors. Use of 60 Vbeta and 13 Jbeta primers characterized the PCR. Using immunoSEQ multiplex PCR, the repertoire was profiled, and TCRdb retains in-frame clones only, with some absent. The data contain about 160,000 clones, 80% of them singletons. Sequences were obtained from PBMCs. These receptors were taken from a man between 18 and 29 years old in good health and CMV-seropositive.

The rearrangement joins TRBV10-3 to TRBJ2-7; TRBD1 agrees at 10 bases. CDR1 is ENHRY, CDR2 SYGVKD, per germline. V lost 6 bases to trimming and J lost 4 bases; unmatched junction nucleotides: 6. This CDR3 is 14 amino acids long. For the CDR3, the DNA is TGTGCCATCAGACGCGGACAGGGGGAGTACGAGCAGTACTTC. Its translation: CAIRRGQGEYEQYF.

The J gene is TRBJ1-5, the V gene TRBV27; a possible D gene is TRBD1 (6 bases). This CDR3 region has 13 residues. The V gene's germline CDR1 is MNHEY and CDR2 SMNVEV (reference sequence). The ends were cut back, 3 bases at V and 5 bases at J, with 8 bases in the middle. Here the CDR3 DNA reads TGTGCCAGCAGTTTGGGACAATATCAGCCCCAGCATTTT. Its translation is CASSLGQYQPQHF.

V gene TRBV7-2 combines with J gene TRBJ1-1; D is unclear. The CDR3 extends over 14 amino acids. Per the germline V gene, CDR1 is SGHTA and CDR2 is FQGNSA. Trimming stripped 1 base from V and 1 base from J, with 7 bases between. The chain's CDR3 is CASSLGPSNTEAFF. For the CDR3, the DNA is TGTGCCAGCAGCTTAGGGCCGTCGAACACTGAAGCTTTCTTT. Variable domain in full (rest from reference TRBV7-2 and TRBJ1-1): GAGVSQSPSNKVTEKGKDVELRCDPISGHTALYWYRQSLGQGLEFLIYFQGNSAPDKSGLPSDRFSAERTGGSVSTLTIQRTQQEDSAVYLCASSLGPSNTEAFFGQGTRLTVV.

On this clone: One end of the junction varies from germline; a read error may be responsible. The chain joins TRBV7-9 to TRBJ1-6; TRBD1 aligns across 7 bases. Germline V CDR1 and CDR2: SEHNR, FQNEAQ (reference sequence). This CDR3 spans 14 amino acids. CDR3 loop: CSSSVGQRNSPLHF. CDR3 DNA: TGTTCCAGCAGTGTGGGACAGAGGAATTCACCCCTCCACTTT.

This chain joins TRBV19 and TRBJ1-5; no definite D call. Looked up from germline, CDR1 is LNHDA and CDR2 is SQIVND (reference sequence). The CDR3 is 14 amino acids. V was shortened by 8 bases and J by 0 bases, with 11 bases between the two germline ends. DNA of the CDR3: TGTGCCAGTGGGGAGAATTATAGCAATCAGCCCCAGCATTTT. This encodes CASGENYSNQPQHF.

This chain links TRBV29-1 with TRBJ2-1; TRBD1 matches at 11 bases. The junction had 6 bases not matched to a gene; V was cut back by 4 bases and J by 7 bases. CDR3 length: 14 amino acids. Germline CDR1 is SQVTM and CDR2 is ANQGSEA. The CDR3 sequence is CSVAGGTGGNEQFF. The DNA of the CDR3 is TGCAGCGTTGCCGGGGGGACAGGGGGAAATGAGCAGTTCTTC.

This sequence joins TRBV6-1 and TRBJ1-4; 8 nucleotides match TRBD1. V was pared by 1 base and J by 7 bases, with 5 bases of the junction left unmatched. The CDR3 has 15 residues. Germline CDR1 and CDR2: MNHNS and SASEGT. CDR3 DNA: TGTGCCAGCAGTGAAGACCAGGGGGCATTTGAAAAACTGTTTTTT. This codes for CASSEDQGAFEKLFF.

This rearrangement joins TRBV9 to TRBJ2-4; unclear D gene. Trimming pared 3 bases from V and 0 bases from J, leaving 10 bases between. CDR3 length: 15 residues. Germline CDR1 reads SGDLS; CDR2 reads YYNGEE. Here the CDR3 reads CASSDSPLAKNIQYF. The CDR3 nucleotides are TGTGCCAGCAGCGACAGTCCCTTAGCCAAAAACATTCAGTACTTC.

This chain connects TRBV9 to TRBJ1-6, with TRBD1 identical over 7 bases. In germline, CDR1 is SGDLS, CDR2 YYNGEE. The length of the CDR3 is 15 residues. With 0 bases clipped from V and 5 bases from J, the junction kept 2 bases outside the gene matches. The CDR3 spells CASSVETGDNSPLHF. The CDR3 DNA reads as TGTGCCAGCAGCGTAGAAACAGGGGATAATTCACCCCTCCACTTT.

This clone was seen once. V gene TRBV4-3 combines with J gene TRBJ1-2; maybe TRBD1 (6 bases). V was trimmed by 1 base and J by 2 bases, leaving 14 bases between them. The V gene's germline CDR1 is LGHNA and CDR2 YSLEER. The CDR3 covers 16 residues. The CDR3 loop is CASSQGARTANYGYTF. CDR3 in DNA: TGCGCCAGCAGCCAAGGAGCTCGGACAGCCAACTATGGCTACACCTTC.

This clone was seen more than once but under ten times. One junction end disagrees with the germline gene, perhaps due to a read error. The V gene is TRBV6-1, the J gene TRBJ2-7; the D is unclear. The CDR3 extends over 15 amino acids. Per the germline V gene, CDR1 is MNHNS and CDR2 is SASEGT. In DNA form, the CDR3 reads TGTGCCAGCAGTGAAGCGCTTGATGTCCCAGCCCCTGCGGAGTTC. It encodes CASSEALDVPAPAEF.

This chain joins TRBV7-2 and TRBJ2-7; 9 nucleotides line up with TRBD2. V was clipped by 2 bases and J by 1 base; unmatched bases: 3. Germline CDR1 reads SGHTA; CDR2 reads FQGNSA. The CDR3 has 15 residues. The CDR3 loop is CASSLNSGSSYEQYF. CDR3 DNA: TGTGCCAGCAGCTTAAATAGCGGGAGTTCCTACGAGCAGTACTTC.

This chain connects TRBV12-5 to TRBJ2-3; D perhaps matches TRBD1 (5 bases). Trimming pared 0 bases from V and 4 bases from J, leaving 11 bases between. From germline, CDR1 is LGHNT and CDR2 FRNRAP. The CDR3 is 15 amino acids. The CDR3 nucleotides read TGTGCTAGTGGTTTGGTAGGAAGGGGCGCAGATACGCAGTATTTT. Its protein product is CASGLVGRGADTQYF.

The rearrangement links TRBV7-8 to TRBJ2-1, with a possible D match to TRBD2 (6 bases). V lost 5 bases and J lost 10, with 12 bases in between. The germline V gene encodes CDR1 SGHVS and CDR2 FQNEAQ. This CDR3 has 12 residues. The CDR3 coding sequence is TGTGCCAGCAGCGGACTGGGGGGAGAGCAGTTCTTC. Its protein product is CASSGLGGEQFF.

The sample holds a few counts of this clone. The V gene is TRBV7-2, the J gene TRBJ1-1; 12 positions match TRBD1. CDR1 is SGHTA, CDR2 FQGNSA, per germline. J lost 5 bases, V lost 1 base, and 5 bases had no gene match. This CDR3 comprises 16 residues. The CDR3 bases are TGTGCCAGCAGCTTAGTGGGACAGGGGGCGGGGACTGAAGCTTTCTTT. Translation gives CASSLVGQGAGTEAFF.

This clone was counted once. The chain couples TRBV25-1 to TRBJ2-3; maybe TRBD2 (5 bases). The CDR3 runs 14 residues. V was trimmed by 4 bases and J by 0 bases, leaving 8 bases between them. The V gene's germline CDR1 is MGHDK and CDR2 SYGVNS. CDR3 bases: TGTGCCAGCAGTGCTGACTATAGCACAGATACGCAGTATTTT. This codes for CASSADYSTDTQYF.

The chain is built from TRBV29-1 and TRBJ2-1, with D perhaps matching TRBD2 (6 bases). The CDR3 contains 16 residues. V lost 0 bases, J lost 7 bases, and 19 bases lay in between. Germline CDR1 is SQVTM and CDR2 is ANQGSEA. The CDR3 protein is CSVEDLVIGRINEQFF. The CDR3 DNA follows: TGCAGCGTTGAAGATCTAGTAATAGGGAGGATTAATGAGCAGTTCTTC.

The CDR3 spells CASSVGAATSYEQYF. As DNA, the CDR3 is TGTGCCAGCAGCGTAGGGGCAGCAACATCCTACGAGCAGTACTTC. The V gene is TRBV9, the J gene TRBJ2-5; D remains ambiguous. TRBJ2-7 explains the end of the DNA better; the J call may be wrong. Germline values: CDR1 SGDLS, CDR2 YYNGEE. The CDR3 totals 15 residues.